Listed here are 24 T cell receptor beta chains from one sample, sequenced in a study of cytomegalovirus exposure and HLA in healthy donors. 13 Jbeta primers and 60 Vbeta primers were used for the PCR. Generated by immunoSEQ multiplex PCR, the TCRdb table keeps only in-frame clones and is missing some. Counted here are some 160,000 clones, roughly 80% occurring once; the ten biggest clones make up about 4.1%. The sequenced sample was PBMCs. The receptor source for this set is a woman in her 40s in good health and CMV-seropositive.

V usage is TRBV9 and J usage is TRBJ2-1; 7 bases agree with TRBD2. This CDR3 has 15 residues. With 1 base clipped from V and 7 bases from J, the junction kept 8 bases outside the gene matches. The germline gives CDR1 SGDLS, CDR2 YYNGEE. CDR3 DNA sequence: TGTGCCAGCAGCGTAACCATAGCGGGTGAGAATGAGCAGTTCTTC. It encodes CASSVTIAGENEQFF. The whole variable domain, filled in from reference TRBV9 and TRBJ2-1, reads DSGVTQTPKHLITATGQRVTLRCSPRSGDLSVYWYQQSLDQGLQFLIQYYNGEERAKGNILERFSAQQFPDLHSELNLSSLELGDSALYFCASSVTIAGENEQFFGPGTRLTVL.

J is TRBJ2-1 and V is TRBV4-2; 11 bases map to TRBD2. With 1 base clipped from V and 5 bases from J, the junction kept 7 bases outside the gene matches. The CDR3 has 17 residues. Germline V gene data show CDR1 as LGHNA and CDR2 as YNFKEQ. The CDR3 reads CASSQGLAGSIDNEQFF. DNA for the CDR3: TGTGCCAGCAGCCAAGGACTAGCGGGGTCAATCGACAATGAGCAGTTCTTC.

V and J are TRBV7-9 and TRBJ1-2; TRBD1 matches at 11 bases. The CDR3 consists of 15 residues. J gave up 4 bases and V 2 bases, and 3 bases lay outside the gene matches. Germline lookup yields CDR1 SEHNR and CDR2 FQNEAQ (reference sequence). In DNA, the CDR3 is TGTGCCAGCAGCTTAATGGGGACAGGGGGCTATGGCTACACCTTC. This gives the protein CASSLMGTGGYGYTF.

The chain employs TRBV19 and TRBJ1-5, with 7 bases fitting TRBD1. Germline trimming cut 3 bases from V and 2 bases from J; bases unmatched to any gene: 7. Per the germline V gene, CDR1 is LNHDA and CDR2 is SQIVND (reference sequence). CDR3 length equals 16 residues. In nucleotides, the CDR3 is TGTGCCAGTAGTATGGGGGTAACAGGGGGCAATCAGCCCCAGCATTTT. Its protein product is CASSMGVTGGNQPQHF.

V is TRBV14 and J is TRBJ1-6; no clear D gene. CDR1 is SGHDN, CDR2 FVKESK, per germline. CDR3 size: 14 residues. V was clipped by 0 bases and J by 14 bases, with 14 bases between them. Here the CDR3 DNA reads TGTGCCAGCAGCCAAGATTGGTTGGGAGGGACCCTCCACTTT. It yields the protein CASSQDWLGGTLHF.

In DNA, the CDR3 is TGTGCCAGCAGCTTGGGACTAGCGAGAGTTGAGCAGTTCTTC. Translation gives CASSLGLARVEQFF. V usage is TRBV5-8 and J usage is TRBJ2-1; TRBD2 matches at 8 bases. Losses at the gene ends were 0 bases for V and 9 bases for J; bases not matched to a gene: 5. CDR1 and CDR2 (germline): SGHTS, YDEGEE. This CDR3 contains 14 residues.

The V and J genes are TRBV7-8 and TRBJ1-4; 7 positions match TRBD1. Germline V gene sequence: CDR1 SGHVS, CDR2 FQNEAQ. Trimming cost V 2 bases and J 3 bases; bases outside gene matches: 9. The CDR3 contains 17 residues. The CDR3 here is CASSLTGVANPNEKLFF. Written as DNA, the CDR3 is TGTGCCAGCAGCTTAACAGGGGTCGCCAATCCTAATGAAAAACTGTTTTTT.

The chain uses TRBV15 and TRBJ1-2; 9 bases map to TRBD1. V dropped 3 bases and J dropped 4; count of bases not matched to a gene: 6. The CDR3 is 15 amino acids. CDR1 and CDR2 from the germline V gene are LNHNV and YYDKDF (reference sequence). The CDR3 bases are TGTGCCACCAGCAGGGACAGGGGTCGTGGCTATGGCTACACCTTC. Translation: CATSRDRGRGYGYTF.

This chain connects TRBV6-5 to TRBJ1-4; 7 nucleotides match TRBD1. The CDR3 totals 16 residues. In germline, CDR1 is MNHEY, CDR2 SVGAGI. Unmatched junction bases numbered 9, after V lost 0 bases and J lost 8 bases. The CDR3 sequence: CASSYSGTVGGEKLFF. In DNA form, the CDR3 reads TGTGCCAGCAGTTACTCGGGGACAGTCGGCGGGGAAAAACTGTTTTTT.

V and J are TRBV9 and TRBJ2-7; TRBD2 aligns across 12 bases. CDR1 and CDR2 from the germline V gene are SGDLS and YYNGEE. The CDR3 length is 14 residues. The V gene end was trimmed by 3 bases and the J gene end by 6 bases; junction bases not matched to a gene: 4. CDR3: CASSGTSGDVEQYF. CDR3 coding DNA: TGTGCCAGCAGCGGGACTAGCGGGGATGTCGAGCAGTACTTC.

This rearrangement joins TRBV28 to TRBJ1-2, with D unresolved. V was cut by 4 bases and J by 2 bases, with 5 bases left in between. Germline CDR1 MDHEN, CDR2 SYDVKM. This CDR3 has 12 amino acids. The DNA of the CDR3 is TGTGCCAGCAGTTCGTCCAACTATGGCTACACCTTC. This sequence encodes CASSSSNYGYTF.

This clone was seen just once. The V call is TRBV6-1, the J call TRBJ1-5, with D maybe TRBD1 (5 bases). This CDR3 spans 13 amino acids. The V end lost 6 bases, the J end lost 4 bases, and 10 bases lay between the germline ends. Looked up from germline, CDR1 is MNHNS and CDR2 is SASEGT. DNA for the CDR3: TGTGCCAGCAGGGAGGGGATTAATCAGCCCCAGCATTTT. Its translation is CASREGINQPQHF.

This clone occurred once. This chain links TRBV30 with TRBJ1-2, with D perhaps TRBD1 (5 bases). CDR1 and CDR2 (germline): GTSNPN, SVGIG (reference sequence). The ends were cut back, 8 bases at V and 8 bases at J, with 15 bases in the middle. The CDR3 loop spans 11 amino acids. CDR3 sequence: CAEGLWRGYTF. The CDR3 nucleotides are TGTGCCGAGGGACTCTGGAGGGGCTACACCTTC.

This clone has a handful of counts. The CDR3: CASSNRGNNSPLHF. DNA for the CDR3: TGTGCCAGCAGTAACAGGGGCAATAATTCACCCCTCCACTTT. This chain uses TRBV27 with TRBJ1-6, with 7 bases that match TRBD1. J lost 5 bases, V lost 5 bases, and 3 bases had no gene match. Germline V CDR1 and CDR2: MNHEY, SMNVEV (reference sequence). There are 14 residues in the CDR3.

This clone was found once. The chain uses TRBV23-1 and TRBJ2-3; 8 nucleotides match TRBD2. TRBV23-1 is recorded as an ORF, its role being uncertain. The CDR3 sequence is 16 residues long. V dropped 0 bases and J dropped 1; count of bases not matched to a gene: 3. In DNA form, the CDR3 reads TGCGCCAGCAGTCAATCGGTGACTAGCGGCACAGATACGCAGTATTTT. This codes for CASSQSVTSGTDTQYF.

Here the CDR3 DNA reads TGTGCCAGCAGCCCTCAGGGGGTACTAGGCGGGGAGCTGTTTTTT. Amino acid sequence: CASSPQGVLGGELFF. The V gene is TRBV9, the J gene TRBJ2-2, with 7 bases identical to TRBD1. V gave up 4 bases and J gave up 7 bases; unmatched junction bases: 10. The CDR3 totals 15 residues. Germline V gene sequence: CDR1 SGDLS, CDR2 YYNGEE.

In its sample, this clone was seen a few times. This sequence joins TRBV4-2 and TRBJ2-7, with TRBD2 identical over 7 bases. The CDR3 length is 14 residues. The junction had 3 bases not matched to a gene; V was cut back by 1 base and J by 3 bases. From germline, CDR1 is LGHNA and CDR2 YNFKEQ. This CDR3 is CASSQVGRDYEQYF. The CDR3 region has the DNA TGTGCCAGCAGCCAAGTGGGGAGGGACTACGAGCAGTACTTC.

This chain joins TRBV7-6 and TRBJ2-4; D might be TRBD1 (6 bases). The CDR3 extends over 14 amino acids. V lost 5 bases and J lost 1, with 9 bases in between. CDR1 is SGHVS, CDR2 FNYEAQ, per germline. The CDR3 here is CASSIRGAKNIQYF. The CDR3 region has the DNA TGTGCCAGCAGCATTAGGGGGGCCAAAAACATTCAGTACTTC.

This clone was recorded once. J is TRBJ2-3 and V is TRBV2, with D perhaps TRBD2 (6 bases). V lost 6 bases to trimming and J lost 0 bases, with 13 bases between them. The CDR3 has 15 residues. From germline, CDR1 is SNHLY and CDR2 FYNNEI. CDR3 in DNA: TGTGCCAGCAGCCTGGGGGGATCTAGCACAGATACGCAGTATTTT. Its translation is CASSLGGSSTDTQYF.

The CDR3 loop reads CASSLGRQNYGYTF. DNA for the CDR3: TGTGCCAGCAGCTTGGGCAGGCAAAACTATGGCTACACCTTC. V gene TRBV5-6 combines with J gene TRBJ1-2; unclear D gene. This CDR3 is built from 14 residues. CDR1 and CDR2 (germline): SGHDT, YYEEEE. V was shortened by 0 bases and J by 2 bases, with 8 bases between the two germline ends.

The chain recombines TRBV30 with TRBJ2-5, with TRBD1 matching over 8 bases. With the DNA end fitting TRBJ2-7 better, the J assignment may be wrong. Germline V gives CDR1 GTSNPN, CDR2 SVGIG (reference sequence). CDR3 size: 13 residues. Here the CDR3 reads CAWTAGGAYEQYF. Written as DNA, the CDR3 is TGTGCCTGGACGGCAGGGGGCGCATACGAGCAGTACTTC.

This sequence joins TRBV28 and TRBJ2-7; 7 bases line up with TRBD1. The CDR3 has 15 amino acids. Germline V lookup: CDR1 MDHEN, CDR2 SYDVKM. J was trimmed by 3 bases and V by 6 bases; bases with no gene match: 11. For the CDR3, the DNA is TGTGCCAGCAGCGTAACAGGGGCCAAGGACTACGAGCAGTACTTC. Its translation is CASSVTGAKDYEQYF. Filled out from reference TRBV28 and TRBJ2-7, the complete variable domain reads DVKVTQSSRYLVKRTGEKVFLECVQDMDHENMFWYRQDPGLGLRLIYFSYDVKMKEKGDIPEGYSVSREKKERFSLILESASTNQTSMYLCASSVTGAKDYEQYFGPGTRLTVT.

This clone was seen once. The chain uses TRBV27 and TRBJ1-2, with TRBD1 matching 8 bases. V trimming: 10 bases; J trimming: 2 bases; junction bases outside the gene matches: 6. CDR1 and CDR2 (germline): MNHEY, SMNVEV (reference sequence). This CDR3 is 13 amino acids long. CDR3 region: CATSGQGNYGYTF. In DNA form, the CDR3 reads TGTGCCACCTCCGGACAGGGCAACTATGGCTACACCTTC.

This clone has a handful of counts. The chain links TRBV5-1 to TRBJ2-1, with 9 bases fitting TRBD2. Germline CDR1 is SGHRS and CDR2 is YFSETQ. The V gene end was trimmed by 1 base and the J gene end by 7 bases; junction bases not matched to a gene: 9. The CDR3 totals 16 residues. CDR3 region: CASSLRVAGDGNEQFF. CDR3 bases: TGCGCCAGCAGCTTGAGAGTAGCGGGAGATGGTAATGAGCAGTTCTTC.